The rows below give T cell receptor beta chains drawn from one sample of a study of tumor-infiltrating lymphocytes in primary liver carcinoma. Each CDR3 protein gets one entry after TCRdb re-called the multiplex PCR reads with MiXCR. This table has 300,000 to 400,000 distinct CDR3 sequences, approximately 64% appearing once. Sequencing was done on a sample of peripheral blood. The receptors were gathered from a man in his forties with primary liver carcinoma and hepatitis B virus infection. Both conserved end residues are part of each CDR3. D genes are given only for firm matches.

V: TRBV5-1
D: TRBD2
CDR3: CASSLNLAGNEQFF

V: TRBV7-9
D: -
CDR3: CASSGRAGVSGNTEAFF

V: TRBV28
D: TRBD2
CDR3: CASSSTRLANDRFF

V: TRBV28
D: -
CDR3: CASSLHREVGEQYF

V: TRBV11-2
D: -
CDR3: CASSLSSGLRFTGELFF

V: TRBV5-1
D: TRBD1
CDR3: CASSYGTGGSSTTGEQYF

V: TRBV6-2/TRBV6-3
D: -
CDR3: CASTPGPALGNDQYF

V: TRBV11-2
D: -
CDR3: CASSLEGGAGSPIHF

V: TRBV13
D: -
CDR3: CTSSLRLPQETQYF

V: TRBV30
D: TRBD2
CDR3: CACTVGTINTDTQYF

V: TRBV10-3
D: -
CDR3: CAISVGPVDLQETQYF

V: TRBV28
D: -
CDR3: CASSLGAALMAKPHHF

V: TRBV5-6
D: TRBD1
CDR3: CASSLSDRGSMHGYTF

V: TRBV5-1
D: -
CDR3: CASSKQGRELFF

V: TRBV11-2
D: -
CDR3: CASRLQGAFGETQYF

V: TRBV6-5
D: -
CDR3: CATQGSSGANVLTF

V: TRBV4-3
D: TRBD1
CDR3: CASSQDLGQGNQAQHF

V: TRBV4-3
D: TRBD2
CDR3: CASSQDLAGFFLERYF

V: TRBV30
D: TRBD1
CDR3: CAWLKPGTGKETQYF

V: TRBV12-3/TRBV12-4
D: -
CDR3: CPSSLVGAKNIQYF

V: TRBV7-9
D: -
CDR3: CASRKGPNTEAFF

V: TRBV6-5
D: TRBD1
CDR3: CVSDGRGGDRGFPDTQYF

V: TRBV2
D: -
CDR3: CASSDRWMGNEQFF

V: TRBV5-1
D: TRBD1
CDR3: CASSLSPGTGTGEQYF

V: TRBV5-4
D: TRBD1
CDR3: CASSQQGAGEKLFF

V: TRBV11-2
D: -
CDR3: CASSLETGNYGYTF

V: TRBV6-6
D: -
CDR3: CASSSGRPQFRETQYF

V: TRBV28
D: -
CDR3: CASTSALDNEQFF

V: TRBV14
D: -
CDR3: CASSRLRPINTEAFF

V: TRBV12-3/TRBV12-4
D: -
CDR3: CASRVGRINYGYTF

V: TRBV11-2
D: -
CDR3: CVSSFALLYEQYF

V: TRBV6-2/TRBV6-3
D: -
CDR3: CASSYSAGTDTQYF

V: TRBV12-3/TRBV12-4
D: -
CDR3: CASSSQTSGDEQYF

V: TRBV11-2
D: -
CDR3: CASNRGTSGSYEQYF